Listed here are 8 T cell receptor beta chains from one sample, sequenced in a study of human T cells and chemical hapten exposure. Time point meaning: patch test 1, 2 weeks after DPC sensitization. The treatment here: therapeutic diphenylcyclopropenone sensitization with weekly scalp DPC. TCRdb re-derived calls from the RACE reads in MiXCR, one entry per CDR3 protein. The sample records over 75,000 distinct CDR3 sequences, around 7% being singletons. This sample comprised whole blood, obtained in connection with sensitization to the hapten diphenylcyclopropenone (DPC). These receptors were taken from a young woman with alopecia areata. Some clones in this sample may be carry-over from other donors' samples.

This sequence joins TRBV5-1 and TRBJ2-3, with D unresolved. Trimming cost V 3 bases and J 6 bases, with 11 bases left between them. There are 13 residues in the CDR3. From germline, CDR1 is SGHRS and CDR2 YFSETQ. The CDR3 loop reads CASSSSAADTQYF. In nucleotides, the CDR3 is TGCGCCAGCAGCTCCAGTGCAGCGGATACGCAGTATTTT.

This clonotype was counted at least ten times. The chain is built from TRBV2 and TRBJ2-7; D gene uncertain. The CDR3 is 15 residues long. CDR1 SNHLY and CDR2 FYNNEI come from the germline V gene. Trimming took off 1 base at V and 0 bases at J, with 10 bases between the two ends. This CDR3 reads CASSEGGSFSYEQYF. The CDR3 nucleotides read TGTGCCAGCAGTGAAGGTGGCAGTTTCTCCTACGAGCAGTACTTC.

This clonotype was detected many times. The chain joins TRBV6-2 or TRBV6-3 to TRBJ1-2, with D uncertain. Germline lookup yields CDR1 MNHEY and CDR2 SVGEGT. The CDR3 has 13 residues. V was shortened by 6 bases and J by 4 bases, with 12 bases between the two germline ends. The CDR3 coding sequence is TGTGCCAGCAGCATCGGCGCAGGCTATGGCTACACCTTC. It is translated as CASSIGAGYGYTF.

This clonotype was seen many times. The chain couples TRBV7-9 to TRBJ2-3; 9 bases are a match to TRBD2. The CDR3 totals 19 residues. Germline V gene sequence: CDR1 SEHNR, CDR2 FQNEAQ (reference sequence). Losses at the gene ends were 3 bases for V and 8 bases for J; bases not matched to a gene: 21. The chain's CDR3 is CASSFLLLSGGQVPGTQYF. The CDR3 DNA sequence: TGTGCCAGCAGCTTCCTCCTGTTGAGCGGGGGGCAGGTTCCGGGTACGCAGTATTTT.

CDR3 DNA: TGTGCCAGCAGCAGGGGGAACAATCAGCCCCAGCATTTT. It yields the protein CASSRGNNQPQHF. The V and J genes are TRBV11-2 and TRBJ1-5; a possible D gene is TRBD1 (6 bases). Trimming cost V 5 bases and J 3 bases, with 8 bases left between them. The V gene's germline CDR1 is SGHAT and CDR2 FQNNGV. There are 13 residues in the CDR3.

This clonotype has at least ten counts. The chain links TRBV6-5 to TRBJ1-6, with TRBD1 matching over 7 bases. With 5 bases clipped from V and 6 bases from J, the junction kept 13 bases outside the gene matches. The CDR3 is made up of 17 amino acids. CDR1 and CDR2 from the germline V gene are MNHEY and SVGAGI. The CDR3 here is CASSTGQTAFGNSPLHF. The CDR3 DNA is TGTGCCAGCAGTACGGGACAGACCGCCTTTGGTAATTCACCCCTCCACTTT.

This clonotype has just a few counts. The rearrangement joins TRBV29-1 to TRBJ2-3, with D possibly called TRBD1 or TRBD2 (5 bases each). Germline V gene lookup returns CDR1 SQVTM and CDR2 ANQGSEA. The length of the CDR3 is 18 residues. V was cut by 1 base and J by 0 bases, with 20 bases left in between. CDR3 DNA sequence: TGCAGCGTTGAAGGGGGACCACTGACGGGGCTGAGCACAGATACGCAGTATTTT. The encoded protein is CSVEGGPLTGLSTDTQYF.

This clonotype was detected a few times. The CDR3 DNA is TGTGCCAGCAGTGATAAGGGGACAGCTAATTCACCCCTCCACTTT. Protein sequence: CASSDKGTANSPLHF. The V and J genes are TRBV25-1 and TRBJ1-6, with 7 bases lining up with TRBD1. The CDR3 is made up of 15 amino acids. With 3 bases clipped from V and 6 bases from J, the junction kept 5 bases outside the gene matches. The germline V gene has CDR1 MGHDK and CDR2 SYGVNS.